This T cell receptor beta chain was identified in a study of blood T cells in healthy people across ages. Together with a sample-barcoded 5' primer, a J-beta primer mix was included in a second PCR lasting roughly 6 to 12 cycles. Using its own MiXCR run on the 5' RACE reads, TCRdb lists one record per CDR3 protein. The table records approximately 800,000 distinct CDR3 sequences, about half of them present only once. Study-wide results and limits: Because sorting was not performed, PBMCs prevented conclusive naive versus antigen-experienced comparison.

Of note for this clonotype: Its cognate antigen is unknown.

The specimen sequenced was blood. This TCR came from a man at least 80 years old in good health.

The CDR3 DNA is TGCGCCAGCAAGCAGGGGAACTCCTACAATGAGCAGTACTTC. This encodes CASKQGNSYNEQYF. The chain links TRBV5-1 to TRBJ2-1, with TRBD1 as a possible D gene (6 bases). The J call may be faulty, since TRBJ2-7 better matches the DNA end. Germline V lookup: CDR1 SGHRS, CDR2 YFSETQ. This CDR3 is built from 14 residues.